Below, 8 T cell receptor beta chains from the same sample are listed, as sequenced in a study of blood T cell repertoires in COVID-19. Some clones are missing from TCRdb's copy, which holds only in-frame ones; the method was immunoSEQ multiplex PCR. The profile shows over 400,000 clones, about 88% of them singletons. Material for sequencing was PBMCs or T cells enriched from blood (not recorded which). The source of these receptors is a woman aged 55-70 years who had recovered from COVID-19.

The chain combines TRBV13 with TRBJ2-7; D perhaps matches TRBD1 (6 bases). The CDR3 extends over 14 amino acids. Germline lookup yields CDR1 PRHDT and CDR2 FYEKMQ (reference sequence). The V end lost 0 bases, the J end lost 6 bases, and 12 bases lay between the germline ends. CDR3 in DNA: TGTGCCAGCAGCTTAGGGACAGGACTTGGCGAGCAGTACGTC. Translating it yields CASSLGTGLGEQYV.

The V call is TRBV18, the J call TRBJ1-3, with D possibly matching TRBD1 (5 bases). The CDR3 consists of 15 residues. The germline V gene encodes CDR1 KGHSH and CDR2 LQKENI. Trimming cost V 5 bases and J 2 bases, with 13 bases left between them. The CDR3 DNA reads TGTGCCAGCTCATCGATTACAGGAACTGGAAACACCATATATTTT. Its protein product is CASSSITGTGNTIYF. Variable domain in full (rest from reference TRBV18 and TRBJ1-3): NAGVMQNPRHLVRRRGQEARLRCSPMKGHSHVYWYRQLPEEGLKFMVYLQKENIIDESGMPKERFSAEFPKEGPSILRIQQVVRGDSAAYFCASSSITGTGNTIYFGEGSWLTVV.

This clone was recorded once. The V call is TRBV5-6, the J call TRBJ1-5; TRBD1 aligns across 8 bases. There are 14 residues in the CDR3. V lost 2 bases to trimming and J lost 6 bases; unmatched junction nucleotides: 4. Germline V CDR1 and CDR2: SGHDT, YYEEEE. The CDR3: CASSFGTGRQPQHF. In nucleotides, the CDR3 is TGTGCCAGCAGCTTTGGGACAGGACGTCAGCCCCAGCATTTT.

This clone was seen a single time. V and J are TRBV24-1 and TRBJ2-7; tentative D call: TRBD1 (7 bases). Germline assignment: CDR1 KGHDR and CDR2 SFDVKD. Trimming took off 1 base at V and 4 bases at J, with 13 bases between the two ends. The CDR3 is 15 residues long. The CDR3 here is CATSDFGGGRYEQYV. The CDR3, as DNA: TGTGCCACCAGTGATTTTGGAGGGGGCCGATACGAGCAGTACGTC.

The rearrangement uses TRBV19 and TRBJ2-3; no clear D. With 7 bases removed from V and 7 bases from J, the gap between germline ends came to 9 bases. The CDR3 has 11 amino acids. Germline CDR1 LNHDA, CDR2 SQIVND (reference sequence). The CDR3 reads CASKSLHTQYF. For the CDR3, the DNA is TGTGCCAGTAAATCCCTACATACGCAGTATTTT. The full variable domain, with the rest looked up from reference TRBV19 and TRBJ2-3, is DGGITQSPKYLFRKEGQNVTLSCEQNLNHDAMYWYRQDPGQGLRLIYYSQIVNDFQKGDIAEGYSVSREKKESFPLTVTSAQKNPTAFYLCASKSLHTQYFGPGTRLTVL.

The V and J genes are TRBV5-4 and TRBJ2-5; 14 bases align to TRBD2. The junction had 3 bases not matched to a gene; V was cut back by 4 bases and J by 1 base. Germline V CDR1 and CDR2: SGHNT, YYREEE (reference sequence). The CDR3 loop spans 16 amino acids. In DNA form, the CDR3 reads TGTGCCAGCAGCCCGGGACTAGCGGGGGCCCAAGAGACCCAGTACTTC. This codes for CASSPGLAGAQETQYF. The variable domain in full, with the rest retrieved from reference TRBV5-4 and TRBJ2-5, is ETGVTQSPTHLIKTRGQQVTLRCSSQSGHNTVSWYQQALGQGPQFIFQYYREEENGRGNFPPRFSGLQFPNYSSELNVNALELDDSALYLCASSPGLAGAQETQYFGPGTRLLVL.

The count of this clone is one. The V and J genes are TRBV9 and TRBJ1-6; 7 positions agree with TRBD1. The CDR3 is 14 residues long. The V segment lost 4 bases and the J segment 7 bases; nucleotides outside the gene matches: 5. Germline V gene lookup returns CDR1 SGDLS and CDR2 YYNGEE. The CDR3 DNA is TGTGCCAGCAGCTCAGGGACAGTCAATTCACCCCTCCACTTT. It encodes CASSSGTVNSPLHF.

The chain has TRBV18 and TRBJ2-5; 9 nucleotides line up with TRBD1. The CDR3 sequence is 14 residues long. Per the germline V gene, CDR1 is KGHSH and CDR2 is LQKENI. The ends lost 3 bases at V and 3 bases at J; junction bases unmatched: 2. In DNA form, the CDR3 reads TGTGCCAGCTCACCTCGGGACAGGGAAGAGACCCAGTACTTC. Its translation is CASSPRDREETQYF.